This paragraph reports one T cell receptor (beta chain). Its target is unknown. This could be a read error, since a much larger clone is one nucleotide away. No patient received treatment before thyroid surgery. The sample belongs to a study of metastatic and nonmetastatic thyroid tumors. Study results and caveats: Significantly higher TCR beta diversity was reportedly seen in malignant thyroid tumors than benign nodules, in blood and tumor.

Authors' methods: Across clinicopathological groups, CDR3 differences served as the basis for building a distant-metastasis classifier for papillary thyroid cancer. Via MiXCR, TCRdb re-called the PCR reads. The authors' filters were not applied to this entry. The sample records about 20,000 clones, about a sixth being singletons. Germline V gene data show CDR1 as SGDLS and CDR2 as YYNGEE. CDR3 length: 12 amino acids. The chain carries TRBV9 and TRBJ2-5, with D possibly TRBD1 on 5 matching bases. The receptor comes from a female donor with papillary thyroid cancer or a benign thyroid nodule (not recorded which). Some clones in this sample may be carry-over from other donors' samples. Sample: tumor tissue. The CDR3 is CANSVQGETQYF. In nucleotides, the CDR3 is TGTGCCAACAGCGTCCAGGGAGAGACCCAGTACTTC.